In its sample, the clone carrying this TCR beta chain was seen many times. Its specificity is unknown. Template switching (which added a universal primer site) was used, and cDNA carried unique molecular identifiers. TCRdb fed the 5' RACE reads into MiXCR, producing one record per CDR3 protein. The sample holds about 1.7 million distinct CDR3 sequences, roughly 35% seen once. This CDR3 spans 13 amino acids. The germline V gene has CDR1 MDHEN and CDR2 SYDVKM. V lost 1 base, J lost 4 bases, and 8 bases lay in between. This sample was taken from a study of identical twins. Findings and limits, study-wide: Donors were not followed over many years; analysis was cross-sectional. Those out-of-frame alpha sequences shared by twins showed an excess of low generation probability.

With no exceptions, donors were healthy Caucasians. The chain uses TRBV28 and TRBJ2-7; D gene ambiguous. The TCR originated in a newborn girl in good health. Sequencing was carried out using cord blood. CDR3 nucleotide sequence: TGTGCCAGCAGTTTATTCCCCACTTACGAGCAGTACTTC. Protein product: CASSLFPTYEQYF.